A single T cell receptor (beta chain) is shown here with its context. Its matching antigen is unknown. Specified time point: 2015-2016 season, pre-vaccination. Each time point used about 35 to 100 mL of blood. Non-naive CD4+CXCR5+PD-1+ cTfh were sorted into ICOS+CD38+ and ICOS-CD38- fractions. V was cut by 7 bases and J by 2 bases, with 14 bases left in between. This CDR3 region has 14 residues. CDR1 is SNHLY, CDR2 FYNNEI, per germline. The data stem from a study of follicular helper T cells after annual influenza vaccination. About the research overall: For some subjects, blood spans the 2013-2014, 2014-2015 and 2015-2016 annual vaccinations.

Study-level points and caveats: Plasmablast frequency change correlated with clonality change in ICOS+CD38+ cTfh.

Method: immunoSEQ multiplex PCR; TCRdb's copy keeps in-frame clones and lacks some. The repertoire has approximately 9,300 clones, around nine tenths of them found once; the top ten carry roughly 0.47%. The source of this sequence is an adult who received the influenza vaccine. The gene calls are TRBV2 and TRBJ1-1; D perhaps matches TRBD1 (6 bases). This material consisted of CXCR5+ CD38- circulating T follicular helper cells from blood, taken on the day of influenza vaccination. Specified subset: circulating Tfh, non-naive CD4+CXCR5+PD-1+ (ICOS+CD38+ or ICOS-CD38-). The CDR3 here is CASKHRVENTEAFF. DNA of the CDR3: TGTGCCAGCAAACACAGGGTAGAAAACACTGAAGCTTTCTTT.